This TCR beta chain was identified in a study of blood T cell repertoires in COVID-19. Study as a whole: Acute and convalescent COVID-19 specimens originated in the United States, Italy and Spain. PBMCs, B-cell-depleted T cells, or T cells provided the cDNA or gDNA that made up the material.

CDR1 is MNHEY, CDR2 SMNVEV, per germline (reference sequence). The CDR3 runs 14 residues. The V gene lost 6 bases and the J gene lost 7 bases, with 15 bases spanning the gap. In the source study's methods: Estimates of nucleated cell counts were drawn from the amplification of reference gene primers. Using immunoSEQ multiplex PCR, the repertoire was profiled, and TCRdb retains in-frame clones only, with some absent. V, J and clone size reflect that table, while D and trimming were determined from the DNA. The table has roughly 30,000 clones, approximately 84% seen once. This rearrangement joins TRBV27 to TRBJ2-2; D may be TRBD2 (6 bases). Sequenced: peripheral blood. This receptor was identified in a woman of 80 years or more with acute or convalescent COVID-19. The CDR3 DNA is TGTGCCAGCAGCGATAGACTAGGTGGCGGGGAGCTGTTTTTT. It specifies CASSDRLGGGELFF.